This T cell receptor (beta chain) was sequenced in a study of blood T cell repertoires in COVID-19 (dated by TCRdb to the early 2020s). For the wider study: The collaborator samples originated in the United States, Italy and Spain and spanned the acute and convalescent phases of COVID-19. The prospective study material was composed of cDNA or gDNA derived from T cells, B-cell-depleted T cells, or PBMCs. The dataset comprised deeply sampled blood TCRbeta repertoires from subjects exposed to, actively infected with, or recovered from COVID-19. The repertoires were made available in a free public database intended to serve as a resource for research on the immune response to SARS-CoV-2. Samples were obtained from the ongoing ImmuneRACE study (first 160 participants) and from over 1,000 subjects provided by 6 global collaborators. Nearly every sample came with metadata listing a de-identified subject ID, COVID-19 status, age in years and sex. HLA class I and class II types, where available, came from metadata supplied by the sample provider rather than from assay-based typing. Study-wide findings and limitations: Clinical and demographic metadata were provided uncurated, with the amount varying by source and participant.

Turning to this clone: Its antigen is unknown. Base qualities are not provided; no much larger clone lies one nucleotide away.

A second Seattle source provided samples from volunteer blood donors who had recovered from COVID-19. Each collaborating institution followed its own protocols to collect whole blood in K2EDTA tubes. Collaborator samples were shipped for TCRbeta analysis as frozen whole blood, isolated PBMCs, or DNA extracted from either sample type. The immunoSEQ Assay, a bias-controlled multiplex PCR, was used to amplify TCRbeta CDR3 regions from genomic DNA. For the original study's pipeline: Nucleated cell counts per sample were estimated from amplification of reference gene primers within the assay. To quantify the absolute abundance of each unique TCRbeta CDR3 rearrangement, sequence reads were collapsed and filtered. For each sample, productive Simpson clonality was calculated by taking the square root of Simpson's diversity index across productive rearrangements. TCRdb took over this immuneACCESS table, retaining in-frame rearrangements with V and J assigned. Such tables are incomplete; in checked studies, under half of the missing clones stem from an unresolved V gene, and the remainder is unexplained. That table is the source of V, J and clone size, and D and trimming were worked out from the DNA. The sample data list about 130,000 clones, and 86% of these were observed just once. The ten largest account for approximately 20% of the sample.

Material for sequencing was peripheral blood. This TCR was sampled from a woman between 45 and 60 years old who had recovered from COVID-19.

The DNA reads as follows: TGTGCCAGCAGTTTCCGGCGGTATGGCTACACCTTC. Its coded protein is CASSFRRYGYTF. This chain joins TRBV6-6 to TRBJ1-2, with the D segment identity uncertain. V is cut by 4 bases and J by 5 bases, and the space between the germline ends is 8 bases. Looking up the germline V gene (reference sequence) yields CDR1 MNHNY and CDR2 SVGAGI. There are 12 amino acids in the CDR3, from cysteine to phenylalanine inclusive. The sequence is cut down to CDR3 DNA, 36 bases in frame from base 1.